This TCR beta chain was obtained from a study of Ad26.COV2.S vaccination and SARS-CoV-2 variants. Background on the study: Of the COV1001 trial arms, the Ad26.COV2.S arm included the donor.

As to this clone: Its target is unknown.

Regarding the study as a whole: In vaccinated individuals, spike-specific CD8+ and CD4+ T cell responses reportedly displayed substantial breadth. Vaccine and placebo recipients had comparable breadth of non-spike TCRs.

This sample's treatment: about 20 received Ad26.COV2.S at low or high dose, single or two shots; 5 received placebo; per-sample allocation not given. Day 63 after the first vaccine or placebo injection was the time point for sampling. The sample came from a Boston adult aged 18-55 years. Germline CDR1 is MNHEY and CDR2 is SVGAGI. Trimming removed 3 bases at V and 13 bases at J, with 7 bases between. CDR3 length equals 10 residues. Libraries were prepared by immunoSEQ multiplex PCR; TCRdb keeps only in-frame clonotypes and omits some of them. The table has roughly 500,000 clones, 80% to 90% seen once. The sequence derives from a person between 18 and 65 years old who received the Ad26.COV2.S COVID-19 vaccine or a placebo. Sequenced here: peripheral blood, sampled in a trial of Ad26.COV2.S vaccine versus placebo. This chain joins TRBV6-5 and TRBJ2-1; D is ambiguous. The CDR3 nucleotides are TGTGCCAGCAGTTATTCCCCACAGTTCTTC. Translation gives CASSYSPQFF.